These 23 T cell receptor beta chains share one sample of origin, sequenced in a study of cytomegalovirus exposure and HLA in healthy donors. Both 60 Vbeta primers and 13 Jbeta primers went into the PCR. Some clones are missing from TCRdb's copy, which holds only in-frame ones; the method was immunoSEQ multiplex PCR. Counted here are 150,000 to 200,000 clones, around three quarters occurring once; the ten biggest clones make up 6% to 7.5%. The sample consisted of PBMCs. All receptors come from a man aged 35 to 55 in good health and CMV-seropositive.

This chain connects TRBV29-1 to TRBJ1-1; 7 bases match TRBD1. The V gene's germline CDR1 is SQVTM and CDR2 ANQGSEA. This CDR3 has 13 residues. V shed 7 bases, J shed 3 bases, and the junction held 8 bases outside the gene matches. The CDR3 spells CSAAGTVHTEAFF. The CDR3 DNA reads TGCAGCGCTGCAGGGACAGTCCACACTGAAGCTTTCTTT.

V gene TRBV7-2 combines with J gene TRBJ2-7; D uncertain. The CDR3 covers 14 residues. V lost 5 bases and J 1 base, leaving 12 bases between the germline ends. The V gene's germline CDR1 is SGHTA and CDR2 FQGNSA. The CDR3 reads CASSLNDISYEQYF. DNA of the CDR3: TGTGCCAGCAGCCTAAATGACATTTCCTACGAGCAGTACTTC.

The chain has TRBV30 and TRBJ1-3; TRBD1 is a possible D gene (5 bases). V was shortened by 2 bases and J by 5 bases, with 10 bases between the two germline ends. This CDR3 comprises 13 residues. CDR1 GTSNPN and CDR2 SVGIG come from the germline V gene (reference sequence). Here the CDR3 DNA reads TGTGCCTGGAGTCTGACAGACCGAAACACCATATATTTT. Translating gives CAWSLTDRNTIYF. The full variable domain, with the rest looked up from reference TRBV30 and TRBJ1-3, is SQTIHQWPATLVQPVGSPLSLECTVEGTSNPNLYWYRQAAGRGLQLLFYSVGIGQISSEVPQNLSASRPQDRQFILSSKKLLLSDSGFYLCAWSLTDRNTIYFGEGSWLTVV.

This clone showed up just a few times. The DNA of the CDR3 is TGTGCCAGCAACACATACTCAGGGGGCACTGAAGCTTTCTTT. Encoded protein: CASNTYSGGTEAFF. V gene TRBV7-2 combines with J gene TRBJ1-1; 7 positions agree with TRBD1. Looked up from germline, CDR1 is SGHTA and CDR2 is FQGNSA. This CDR3 is 14 amino acids long. V was clipped by 7 bases and J by 4 bases; unmatched bases: 9.

The chain combines TRBV27 with TRBJ1-1; D gene uncertain. The CDR3 extends over 14 amino acids. The germline CDR1 and CDR2 sequences are MNHEY and SMNVEV (reference sequence). V was shortened by 0 bases and J by 5 bases, with 10 bases between the two germline ends. The CDR3 loop is CASSLSFPTTEAFF. In nucleotides, the CDR3 is TGTGCCAGCAGTTTATCGTTCCCAACAACTGAAGCTTTCTTT.

This rearrangement joins TRBV7-6 to TRBJ2-5; 9 bases match TRBD1. The CDR3 has 15 residues. Germline V gene sequence: CDR1 SGHVS, CDR2 FNYEAQ. Trimming took 0 bases from V and 5 from J; bases not matched to a gene: 4. The CDR3 DNA follows: TGTGCCAGCAGCTTAGCCACAGGGGGCTGGGAGACCCAGTACTTC. Amino acid sequence: CASSLATGGWETQYF.

This clone was observed a handful of times. The chain has TRBV5-1 and TRBJ1-6; TRBD1 agrees at 9 bases. V lost 3 bases and J lost 9; bases outside the gene matches: 4. The CDR3 runs to 14 residues. Germline CDR1 and CDR2: SGHRS and YFSETQ. CDR3 residues: CASSWTGVSSPLHF. CDR3 bases: TGCGCCAGCAGCTGGACAGGGGTATCTTCACCCCTCCACTTT.

V gene TRBV5-4 combines with J gene TRBJ2-7, with D possibly TRBD2 on 5 matching bases. This CDR3 is 14 amino acids long. V was trimmed by 1 base and J by 6 bases, leaving 14 bases between them. The V gene's germline CDR1 is SGHNT and CDR2 YYREEE (reference sequence). The CDR3 region is CASSLPGEGSEQYF. The CDR3 nucleotides are TGTGCCAGCAGCTTGCCCGGTGAGGGCAGCGAGCAGTACTTC.

The rearrangement links TRBV9 to TRBJ2-7, with 7 bases matching TRBD2. CDR3 length: 15 amino acids. CDR1 is SGDLS and CDR2 is YYNGEE in the germline V gene. V shed 0 bases, J shed 2 bases, and the junction held 5 bases outside the gene matches. The CDR3 region is CASSVGASGTYEQYF. CDR3 DNA: TGTGCCAGCAGCGTAGGGGCTAGCGGAACCTACGAGCAGTACTTC. Full variable domain (outside the CDR3, taken from reference TRBV9 and TRBJ2-7): DSGVTQTPKHLITATGQRVTLRCSPRSGDLSVYWYQQSLDQGLQFLIQYYNGEERAKGNILERFSAQQFPDLHSELNLSSLELGDSALYFCASSVGASGTYEQYFGPGTRLTVT.

V and J are TRBV9 and TRBJ2-2; possible D gene TRBD2, 5 bases. Germline V gene data show CDR1 as SGDLS and CDR2 as YYNGEE. The germline V and J ends were trimmed by 2 bases and 6 bases, with 14 bases remaining between them. CDR3 length: 15 amino acids. Here the CDR3 DNA reads TGTGCCAGCAGCGTCCAGGAAGAGGGCGCCGGGGAGCTGTTTTTT. Translating it yields CASSVQEEGAGELFF.

The chain carries TRBV11-2 and TRBJ2-5, with 7 bases lining up with TRBD2. The J call is in doubt because the DNA end fits TRBJ2-7 better. Germline CDR1 SGHAT, CDR2 FQNNGV. This CDR3 has 14 amino acids. The CDR3 loop is CASSLGGGPYEQYF. CDR3 DNA sequence: TGTGCCAGCAGCTTAGGGGGAGGGCCCTACGAGCAGTACTTC.

This clone has a handful of counts. The chain joins TRBV12-5 to TRBJ2-3; D possibly corresponds to TRBD2 (6 bases). Trimming removed 1 base at V and 1 base at J, with 9 bases between. CDR3 length equals 15 residues. The V gene's germline CDR1 is LGHNT and CDR2 FRNRAP. In nucleotides, the CDR3 is TGTGCTAGTGGTTTGGGCGGGGTCGGCACAGATACGCAGTATTTT. As protein: CASGLGGVGTDTQYF. Looking up the rest from reference TRBV12-5 and TRBJ2-3 gives the full variable domain: DARVTQTPRHKVTEMGQEVTMRCQPILGHNTVFWYRQTMMQGLELLAYFRNRAPLDDSGMPKDRFSAEMPDATLATLKIQPSEPRDSAVYFCASGLGGVGTDTQYFGPGTRLTVL.

The chain uses TRBV4-2 and TRBJ2-1; D is perhaps TRBD1 (6 bases). CDR3 size: 15 residues. V lost 4 bases, J lost 6 bases, and 16 bases lay in between. CDR1 LGHNA and CDR2 YNFKEQ come from the germline V gene. CDR3 DNA: TGTGCCAGCAGCCTTAGGGGGTCTAGCCCCAATGAGCAGTTCTTC. It is translated as CASSLRGSSPNEQFF.

This sequence joins TRBV4-3 and TRBJ2-4, with TRBD1 identical over 7 bases. Germline V gives CDR1 LGHNA, CDR2 YSLEER. The junction had 8 bases not matched to a gene; V was cut back by 3 bases and J by 9 bases. The CDR3 has 14 amino acids. The CDR3 DNA reads as TGCGCCAGCAGCCAGGCAACAGGGGCGAGCATTCAGTACTTC. Its translation is CASSQATGASIQYF.

The chain combines TRBV10-3 with TRBJ2-5, with TRBD1 matching 7 bases. CDR1 and CDR2 from the germline V gene are ENHRY and SYGVKD. The V gene end was trimmed by 6 bases and the J gene end by 0 bases; junction bases not matched to a gene: 1. The CDR3 length is 13 residues. The CDR3 is CAIRDRDQETQYF. As DNA, the CDR3 is TGTGCCATCAGAGACAGGGACCAAGAGACCCAGTACTTC.

The rearrangement uses TRBV13 and TRBJ2-7; a weak D match, TRBD1 (6 bases). From germline, CDR1 is PRHDT and CDR2 FYEKMQ (reference sequence). This CDR3 is 14 amino acids long. The V end was cut by 5 bases, the J end by 0 bases, with 11 bases between. The CDR3 loop is CASSTGQSSYEQYF. In DNA form, the CDR3 reads TGTGCCAGCAGCACGGGACAAAGCTCCTACGAGCAGTACTTC.

The rearrangement links TRBV11-2 to TRBJ1-1; TRBD1 agrees at 7 bases. Trimming cost V 4 bases and J 6 bases; bases outside gene matches: 8. The CDR3 has 14 residues. Germline V gives CDR1 SGHAT, CDR2 FQNNGV. The DNA of the CDR3 is TGTGCCAGCAGCTCCGACAGGGTCGTCGCTGAAGCTTTCTTT. It encodes CASSSDRVVAEAFF. Based on the CDR3 plus reference TRBV11-2 and TRBJ1-1, the full variable domain is EAGVAQSPRYKIIEKRQSVAFWCNPISGHATLYWYQQILGQGPKLLIQFQNNGVVDDSQLPKDRFSAERLKGVDSTLKIQPAKLEDSAVYLCASSSDRVVAEAFFGQGTRLTVV.

This clone was counted a few times. CDR3 bases: TGTGCCAGTACCGATATTGTGGAGGGTGGCTACACCTTC. This translates into CASTDIVEGGYTF. The rearrangement links TRBV19 to TRBJ1-2, with D uncertain. V was shortened by 7 bases and J by 7 bases, with 16 bases between the two germline ends. Per germline, CDR1 LNHDA and CDR2 SQIVND (reference sequence). The CDR3 runs 13 residues.

CDR3 loop: CASSLDPRGGLGTQYF. CDR3 bases: TGTGCCAGCAGTTTAGACCCGCGGGGGGGCCTCGGTACGCAGTATTTT. The J gene is TRBJ2-3, the V gene TRBV28, with 9 bases fitting TRBD2. The germline gives CDR1 MDHEN, CDR2 SYDVKM. This CDR3 is 16 amino acids long. Trimming cost V 2 bases and J 8 bases; bases outside gene matches: 11.

The V call is TRBV27, the J call TRBJ1-3, with 7 bases fitting TRBD1. With 6 bases clipped from V and 3 bases from J, the junction kept 8 bases outside the gene matches. Germline CDR1 MNHEY, CDR2 SMNVEV (reference sequence). The CDR3 consists of 15 residues. The CDR3 is CASRSGQAGGNTIYF. CDR3 coding DNA: TGTGCCAGCAGGTCAGGACAGGCTGGTGGAAACACCATATATTTT.

As DNA, the CDR3 is TGTGCCAGCAGAGCCCCGGGACTAGCTCACTACGAGCAGTACTTC. It codes for CASRAPGLAHYEQYF. This sequence joins TRBV11-2 and TRBJ2-7; 9 bases agree with TRBD2. The trim removed 6 bases at V and 3 bases at J, leaving 9 bases unmatched. The length of the CDR3 is 15 residues. In germline, CDR1 is SGHAT, CDR2 FQNNGV.

The genes are TRBV6-5 and TRBJ2-7; possible D gene TRBD1, 5 bases. The V and J ends lost 6 bases and 0 bases respectively, with 12 bases between them. The CDR3 is 14 residues long. Germline V gene lookup returns CDR1 MNHEY and CDR2 SVGAGI. CDR3 region: CASRTQGYSYEQYF. The CDR3 region has the DNA TGTGCCAGCAGGACCCAGGGTTACTCCTACGAGCAGTACTTC.

A few counts support this clone. Compared with germline, one end of the junction differs, possibly owing to a read error. At the DNA level, this CDR3 is encoded by other sequences in the same sample as well. The chain couples TRBV10-3 to TRBJ2-7, with 7 bases aligning to TRBD1. The CDR3 runs to 15 residues. Germline CDR1 ENHRY, CDR2 SYGVKD. The CDR3 sequence: CAISESKAGGNEQYF. CDR3 coding DNA: TGTGCCATCAGTGAGTCGAAGGCAGGGGGTAACGAGCAGTACTTT.